The 25 T cell receptor beta chains in this list originate from one sample, sequenced in a study of cytomegalovirus exposure and HLA in healthy donors. PCR used 60 Vbeta primers and 13 Jbeta primers. TCRdb's table, derived via immunoSEQ multiplex PCR, lists solely in-frame clones and lacks some. The sample yields about 140,000 clones, around 80% seen once. The material sequenced was PBMCs. The receptors stem from a woman aged 35 to 49 in good health and CMV-seropositive.

This chain connects TRBV25-1 to TRBJ2-1, with a tentative D call TRBD2 (6 bases). Germline CDR1 reads MGHDK; CDR2 reads SYGVNS. Trimming stripped 3 bases from V and 0 bases from J, with 12 bases between. The CDR3 is made up of 16 amino acids. Written as DNA, the CDR3 is TGTGCCAGCAGTGAGCGGACGGGAGACTCCTACAATGAGCAGTTCTTC. Protein sequence: CASSERTGDSYNEQFF.

This clone was detected only a few times. The chain recombines TRBV10-3 with TRBJ1-1; no clear D gene. This CDR3 is built from 16 residues. CDR1 is ENHRY, CDR2 SYGVKD, per germline. V was clipped by 8 bases and J by 1 base, with 20 bases between them. The CDR3 DNA is TGTGCCATCTCCACGAGAGGGCGAGATGGGAACACTGAAGCTTTCTTT. The encoded protein is CAISTRGRDGNTEAFF.

CDR3 sequence: CASNDAGQQETQYF. CDR3 in DNA: TGTGCCAGCAACGATGCGGGACAGCAAGAGACCCAGTACTTC. The chain employs TRBV9 and TRBJ2-5, with D possibly TRBD1 on 7 matching bases. The CDR3 has 14 residues. V was clipped by 6 bases and J by 2 bases, with 14 bases between them. Germline V gene sequence: CDR1 SGDLS, CDR2 YYNGEE. Full variable domain (remainder filled in from reference TRBV9 and TRBJ2-5): DSGVTQTPKHLITATGQRVTLRCSPRSGDLSVYWYQQSLDQGLQFLIQYYNGEERAKGNILERFSAQQFPDLHSELNLSSLELGDSALYFCASNDAGQQETQYFGPGTRLLVL.

CDR3 nucleotides: TGCAGCGTTGGCCTGGGCCAATACGAGCAGTACTTC. Amino acids: CSVGLGQYEQYF. The chain employs TRBV29-1 and TRBJ2-5; D is unclear. Matching the DNA end better, TRBJ2-7 makes the J call doubtful. CDR1 and CDR2 (germline): SQVTM, ANQGSEA. CDR3 size: 12 residues.

The V call is TRBV27, the J call TRBJ2-3, with TRBD2 matching over 14 bases. V gave up 7 bases and J gave up 3 bases; unmatched junction bases: 6. CDR3 length: 16 amino acids. Germline-derived CDR1 and CDR2 are MNHEY and SMNVEV (reference sequence). CDR3 region: CASNTGTSGRTDTQYF. The CDR3 nucleotides are TGTGCCAGCAATACCGGGACTAGCGGGAGAACAGATACGCAGTATTTT.

Here the CDR3 reads CASSVVGDRRLDTQYF. The CDR3 nucleotides read TGTGCCAGCAGCGTAGTAGGGGACAGACGTTTAGATACGCAGTATTTT. This chain links TRBV9 with TRBJ2-3; 7 nucleotides align to TRBD1. The V gene end was trimmed by 0 bases and the J gene end by 5 bases; junction bases not matched to a gene: 9. The CDR3 is made up of 16 amino acids. In germline, CDR1 is SGDLS, CDR2 YYNGEE.

V is TRBV7-2 and J is TRBJ2-5, with D uncertain. The DNA end is more similar to TRBJ2-7, so the J call may be wrong. The CDR3 covers 12 residues. Per germline, CDR1 SGHTA and CDR2 FQGNSA. The CDR3: CASSLWSYEQYF. The CDR3 DNA follows: TGTGCCAGCAGTTTGTGGTCCTACGAGCAGTACTTC.

The chain employs TRBV27 and TRBJ2-1; no firm D call. From germline, CDR1 is MNHEY and CDR2 SMNVEV (reference sequence). The CDR3 has 13 amino acids. Between the trimmed V and J ends, which lost 5 bases and 7 bases, there was a span of 12 bases. CDR3 in amino acids: CASSLKPKNEQFF. DNA of the CDR3: TGTGCCAGCAGTCTCAAGCCTAAGAATGAGCAGTTCTTC.

This clone appeared a single time. The CDR3 spells CASSSVTYRGAETQYF. The CDR3 DNA sequence: TGTGCCAGCAGCTCCGTTACCTACAGGGGAGCGGAGACCCAGTACTTC. The chain uses TRBV5-6 and TRBJ2-5, with TRBD1 matching over 7 bases. V lost 3 bases, J lost 5 bases, and 13 bases stayed unmatched. Germline CDR1 reads SGHDT; CDR2 reads YYEEEE. CDR3 size: 16 residues.

Only a few counts were recorded for this clone. The chain combines TRBV30 with TRBJ1-5; a possible D gene is TRBD1 (5 bases). The length of the CDR3 is 15 residues. V dropped 0 bases and J dropped 4 bases, with 13 bases sitting between them. CDR1 is GTSNPN, CDR2 SVGIG, per germline (reference sequence). CDR3 bases: TGTGCCTGGAGTGTAGGACACCTAGGGAATCAGCCCCAGCATTTT. It codes for CAWSVGHLGNQPQHF.

V gene TRBV18 combines with J gene TRBJ1-3; possibly TRBD1 for D (6 bases). Germline CDR1 reads KGHSH; CDR2 reads LQKENI. The germline V and J ends were trimmed by 2 bases and 4 bases, with 12 bases remaining between them. The CDR3 spans 15 residues. CDR3 protein: CASSPARGQGNTIYF. CDR3 sequence (DNA): TGTGCCAGCTCACCAGCTAGGGGACAAGGAAACACCATATATTTT. Full variable domain (missing parts from reference TRBV18 and TRBJ1-3): NAGVMQNPRHLVRRRGQEARLRCSPMKGHSHVYWYRQLPEEGLKFMVYLQKENIIDESGMPKERFSAEFPKEGPSILRIQQVVRGDSAAYFCASSPARGQGNTIYFGEGSWLTVV.

The chain carries TRBV13 and TRBJ2-2, with 9 bases lining up with TRBD2. CDR1 PRHDT and CDR2 FYEKMQ come from the germline V gene (reference sequence). The trim removed 6 bases at V and 5 bases at J, leaving 10 bases unmatched. The length of the CDR3 is 16 residues. The CDR3 DNA follows: TGTGCCAGCAGTTCTCAAGCGGGAGGAAGAACCGGGGAGCTGTTTTTT. This translates into CASSSQAGGRTGELFF.

This clone has only a few counts. V and J are TRBV10-3 and TRBJ1-2; 7 nucleotides align to TRBD1. This CDR3 spans 13 amino acids. Per germline, CDR1 ENHRY and CDR2 SYGVKD. J gave up 6 bases and V 2 bases, and 3 bases lay outside the gene matches. CDR3 coding DNA: TGTGCCATCAGTGAGACAGGGGATGATGGCTACACCTTC. Translated: CAISETGDDGYTF.

This clone has more than one count but fewer than ten. The junction differs from germline at one of its ends, possibly a read error. V usage is TRBV7-7 and J usage is TRBJ2-5; TRBD1 agrees at 12 bases. Germline values: CDR1 SSHAT, CDR2 FNYEAQ (reference sequence). The CDR3 sequence is 16 residues long. The CDR3 DNA follows: TGTGCTAGCAGCCGAGGGGACAGGGGGCGCGGGGAGACCCAGTACTTC. This translates into CASSRGDRGRGETQYF.

The rearrangement joins TRBV10-3 to TRBJ2-1, with D perhaps matching TRBD2 (5 bases). The CDR3 consists of 15 residues. Per germline, CDR1 ENHRY and CDR2 SYGVKD. Trimming took off 2 bases at V and 5 bases at J, with 13 bases between the two ends. This CDR3 is CAISEPGTVDNEQFF. The CDR3 DNA reads TGTGCCATCAGTGAGCCGGGAACGGTGGACAATGAGCAGTTCTTC.

This clone was seen a few times. The V call is TRBV11-2, the J call TRBJ2-7; TRBD2 agrees at 7 bases. Trimming removed 4 bases from V and 6 bases from J; junction bases left unmatched: 6. Germline V gene sequence: CDR1 SGHAT, CDR2 FQNNGV. There are 13 residues in the CDR3. The CDR3 loop reads CASSSRASGEQYF. As DNA, the CDR3 is TGTGCCAGCAGCTCGAGGGCTAGCGGCGAGCAGTACTTC.

V usage is TRBV5-8 and J usage is TRBJ1-1, with D maybe TRBD1 (5 bases). CDR3 size: 16 residues. Trimming pared 0 bases from V and 4 bases from J, leaving 16 bases between. Per the germline V gene, CDR1 is SGHTS and CDR2 is YDEGEE. The CDR3 DNA reads as TGTGCCAGCAGCTTGGGGGGCCGCCTTCTTTTCACTGAAGCTTTCTTT. Amino acid sequence: CASSLGGRLLFTEAFF.

The chain has TRBV27 and TRBJ1-5; TRBD1 matches at 8 bases. After removal of 11 bases from V and 7 bases from J, the junction contained 10 bases not matched to a gene. The CDR3 has 13 amino acids. From germline, CDR1 is MNHEY and CDR2 SMNVEV (reference sequence). The CDR3 bases are TGTGCCGCGGGCCGGGACAGGATCCAGCCCCAGCATTTT. Protein sequence: CAAGRDRIQPQHF.

The chain links TRBV21-1 to TRBJ1-2. TRBV21-1 is an annotated pseudogene. CDR3 size: 12 residues. The CDR3 bases are TGTGCCAGCACCCCGGCGGGTTGCGGCTACACCTTC. Protein product: CASTPAGCGYTF.

Points on this clone: The sample has other DNA sequences that encode this CDR3 too. The chain recombines TRBV19 with TRBJ1-4; unclear D gene. This CDR3 comprises 18 residues. Germline-derived CDR1 and CDR2 are LNHDA and SQIVND (reference sequence). The ends were cut back, 5 bases at V and 7 bases at J, with 26 bases in the middle. This CDR3 is CASSLTALGGGPSEKLFF. The CDR3 region has the DNA TGTGCCAGTAGTCTGACGGCATTGGGAGGAGGTCCGTCTGAAAAACTGTTTTTT.

The chain recombines TRBV7-9 with TRBJ2-2; 11 bases line up with TRBD2. Trimming cost V 1 base and J 1 base; bases outside gene matches: 8. The CDR3 extends over 19 amino acids. The germline CDR1 and CDR2 sequences are SEHNR and FQNEAQ (reference sequence). The CDR3 reads CASSLGASGRPGNTGELFF. The CDR3, as DNA: TGTGCCAGCAGCTTAGGGGCTAGCGGGAGGCCAGGGAACACCGGGGAGCTGTTTTTT.

This chain connects TRBV12-1 to TRBJ2-1; the table calls TRBD2, which could not be checked here. TRBV12-1 is assigned pseudogene status. This CDR3 is built from 16 residues. The DNA of the CDR3 is TGTGCCAGCAGCTTTGGATCCCGGGGGGCGGGTGGTGAGCAGTTCTTC. It yields the protein CASSFGSRGAGGEQFF.

On this clone itself: One end of the junction varies from germline; a read error may be responsible. The chain recombines TRBV9 with TRBJ1-4; D is unclear. The germline V gene has CDR1 SGDLS and CDR2 YYNGEE. The CDR3 covers 14 residues. Here the CDR3 DNA reads TGTGCCAGCAGCCCCGGCAGTACGTACGAAAAACTATTTTTT. Its translation is CASSPGSTYEKLFF.

The chain carries TRBV5-5 and TRBJ2-1; 11 bases map to TRBD2. The CDR3 is 15 amino acids. V lost 4 bases to trimming and J lost 7 bases; unmatched junction nucleotides: 7. CDR1 and CDR2 from the germline V gene are SGHKS and YYEKEE (reference sequence). CDR3 region: CASSLGTSGRNEQFF. DNA for the CDR3: TGTGCCAGCAGCCTCGGGACTAGCGGCAGGAATGAGCAGTTCTTC.

The genes are TRBV19 and TRBJ2-6, with 7 positions matching TRBD1. Germline lookup yields CDR1 LNHDA and CDR2 SQIVND (reference sequence). The J segment lost 0 bases and the V segment lost 5 bases, leaving 1 base of the junction unmatched. The CDR3 contains 15 residues. Here the CDR3 reads CASSSGGSGANVLTF. CDR3 bases: TGTGCCAGTAGTTCAGGGGGCTCTGGGGCCAACGTCCTGACTTTC. The full variable domain, rest sourced from reference TRBV19 and TRBJ2-6, is DGGITQSPKYLFRKEGQNVTLSCEQNLNHDAMYWYRQDPGQGLRLIYYSQIVNDFQKGDIAEGYSVSREKKESFPLTVTSAQKNPTAFYLCASSSGGSGANVLTFGAGSRLTVL.